This T cell receptor beta chain came from a study of tumour-infiltrating T cells in Burkitt lymphoma. The wider study: Survival, overall and progression-free, tracked with productive clonality.

Here immunoSEQ multiplex PCR was the method, and the copy in TCRdb shows in-frame clones only, minus some. The data show approximately 4,900 clones, around 9.9% seen once. The CDR3 extends over 15 amino acids. CDR1 is SGHTA and CDR2 is FQGNSA in the germline V gene. The ends lost 0 bases at V and 9 bases at J; junction bases unmatched: 8. The table lists this clone with a few counts. Sequenced: tumor tissue. J is TRBJ2-4 and V is TRBV7-2; 7 bases map to TRBD2. The clonotype comes from a human donor with diffuse large B-cell lymphoma. The CDR3 DNA follows: TGTGCCAGCAGCTTAGCCTCCGGGGAGGGTAGCATTCAGTACTTC. It yields the protein CASSLASGEGSIQYF.